One sample yielded the 25 T cell receptor beta chains listed below, sequenced in a study of T cells in localized non-small cell lung cancer. The method was immunoSEQ multiplex PCR; TCRdb's version includes in-frame clones alone and lacks a portion of them. Counted here are 130,000 or so clones, about 90% occurring once; the ten biggest clones make up approximately 1.7%. The input for sequencing was peripheral blood, taken before any cancer treatment. The receptors derive from a female donor older than 55 with stage I lung adenocarcinoma.

The rearrangement uses TRBV28 and TRBJ2-7; D may be TRBD1 (5 bases). This CDR3 has 13 amino acids. The ends were cut back, 6 bases at V and 11 bases at J, with 20 bases in the middle. Germline CDR1 MDHEN, CDR2 SYDVKM. In nucleotides, the CDR3 is TGTGCCAGCAGAACTCCCACAGGATCCTGGGAGTACTTC. It codes for CASRTPTGSWEYF.

The chain uses TRBV14 and TRBJ1-1; tentatively, D is TRBD1 (5 bases). Germline-derived CDR1 and CDR2 are SGHDN and FVKESK. The germline V and J ends were trimmed by 2 bases and 1 base, with 11 bases remaining between them. This CDR3 region has 15 residues. CDR3 sequence reads: CASSQIRAQNTEAFF. The CDR3 region has the DNA TGTGCCAGCAGCCAAATCAGGGCACAGAACACTGAAGCTTTCTTT.

The rearrangement joins TRBV27 to TRBJ1-4; D might be TRBD1 (5 bases). Germline loops: CDR1 MNHEY, CDR2 SMNVEV (reference sequence). The length of the CDR3 is 15 residues. Trimming pared 3 bases from V and 2 bases from J, leaving 10 bases between. The CDR3 DNA sequence: TGTGCCAGCAGTTTGCAGGGATTCACTAATGAAAAACTGTTTTTT. Protein: CASSLQGFTNEKLFF.

This chain joins TRBV2 and TRBJ2-2, with D tentatively TRBD1 (6 bases). This CDR3 region has 15 residues. V gave up 5 bases and J gave up 0 bases, with 10 bases separating them. Per the germline V gene, CDR1 is SNHLY and CDR2 is FYNNEI. The CDR3 loop reads CASSLDSPNTGELFF. As DNA, the CDR3 is TGTGCCAGCAGTTTGGACAGTCCGAACACCGGGGAGCTGTTTTTT.

CDR3 in DNA: TGTGCCAGCAGCTTTAGGGGGGCCGGATCCTACGAGCAGTACTTC. Its protein product is CASSFRGAGSYEQYF. The chain has TRBV5-6 and TRBJ2-7, with D perhaps assigned TRBD1 or TRBD2 (6 bases each). The CDR3 loop spans 15 amino acids. The germline V gene has CDR1 SGHDT and CDR2 YYEEEE. V lost 2 bases, J lost 1 base, and 13 bases lay in between. The full variable domain, in which reference TRBV5-6 and TRBJ2-7 provide the parts outside the CDR3, is DAGVTQSPTHLIKTRGQQVTLRCSPKSGHDTVSWYQQALGQGPQFIFQYYEEEERQRGNFPDRFSGHQFPNYSSELNVNALLLGDSALYLCASSFRGAGSYEQYFGPGTRLTVT.

This chain connects TRBV28 to TRBJ1-2, with D unclear. The germline CDR1 and CDR2 sequences are MDHEN and SYDVKM. This CDR3 spans 13 amino acids. V gave up 9 bases and J gave up 4 bases, with 15 bases separating them. The CDR3 DNA sequence: TGTGCCAGAGCCTCCTATAGAGGCTATGGCTACACCTTC. Translated, it gives CARASYRGYGYTF.

This clone was seen once. The CDR3 sequence: CAIRETGSNNEKLFF. In DNA, the CDR3 is TGTGCCATCAGAGAAACCGGGAGCAATAATGAAAAACTGTTTTTT. The chain links TRBV10-3 to TRBJ1-4; D gene uncertain. Germline V gene data show CDR1 as ENHRY and CDR2 as SYGVKD. The CDR3 extends over 15 amino acids. With 6 bases removed from V and 4 bases from J, the gap between germline ends came to 15 bases.

V is TRBV5-1 and J is TRBJ2-6; the match to TRBD2 covers 7 bases. The CDR3 has 15 residues. Germline CDR1 reads SGHRS; CDR2 reads YFSETQ. V shed 6 bases and J 2 bases; nucleotides not matched to a gene: 5. DNA of the CDR3: TGCGCCAGCACCTCTACTAGCGCTGGGGCCAACGTCCTGACTTTC. This translates into CASTSTSAGANVLTF.

This chain links TRBV13 with TRBJ2-7; D ambiguous. The germline gives CDR1 PRHDT, CDR2 FYEKMQ (reference sequence). Trimming pared 5 bases from V and 6 bases from J, leaving 8 bases between. The CDR3 is made up of 11 amino acids. CDR3 DNA sequence: TGTGCCAGCAGCCAGGCCGGCGAGCAGTACTTC. It translates to CASSQAGEQYF. The variable domain in full, with the rest retrieved from reference TRBV13 and TRBJ2-7, is AAGVIQSPRHLIKEKRETATLKCYPIPRHDTVYWYQQGPGQDPQFLISFYEKMQSDKGSIPDRFSAQQFSDYHSELNMSSLELGDSALYFCASSQAGEQYFGPGTRLTVT.

In this sample, this clone turned up once. The CDR3 nucleotides are TGTGCCAGCAGCTTAGGACAGGGACCAGATGAAGCTTTCTTT. This sequence encodes CASSLGQGPDEAFF. The chain combines TRBV5-4 with TRBJ1-1; 8 bases are a match to TRBD1. V lost 2 bases and J lost 7; bases outside the gene matches: 7. CDR1 and CDR2 from the germline V gene are SGHNT and YYREEE (reference sequence). The CDR3 runs to 14 residues.

The chain carries TRBV9 and TRBJ2-7; D gene uncertain. Trimming took 4 bases from V and 3 from J, leaving 14 bases between them. The CDR3 consists of 14 residues. Looked up from germline, CDR1 is SGDLS and CDR2 is YYNGEE. The CDR3 reads CASSPGVQVYEQYF. The CDR3 DNA reads TGTGCCAGCAGCCCCGGCGTCCAGGTCTACGAGCAGTACTTC.

The chain carries TRBV27 and TRBJ1-1; unclear D gene. Trimming removed 5 bases from V and 5 bases from J, with 12 bases in between. The germline V gene encodes CDR1 MNHEY and CDR2 SMNVEV (reference sequence). The CDR3 runs to 13 residues. CDR3 DNA sequence: TGTGCCAGCAGTGAGGTCGCGGGGACTGAAGCTTTCTTT. As protein: CASSEVAGTEAFF.

For this clone: Other nucleotide sequences from this sample produce the same CDR3. This chain connects TRBV7-9 to TRBJ1-2, with D hard to call. The CDR3 runs to 12 residues. The V and J ends lost 1 base and 7 bases respectively, with 7 bases between them. Germline V CDR1 and CDR2: SEHNR, FQNEAQ (reference sequence). The CDR3 is CASSLESGGYTF. The CDR3 DNA reads as TGTGCCAGCAGCTTAGAGTCCGGTGGCTACACCTTC.

CDR3 sequence (DNA): TGCGCCAGCAGCGCGGCCGTAAGGGACAGGGGGCGCAATGGCTACACCTTC. This codes for CASSAAVRDRGRNGYTF. The V and J genes are TRBV5-1 and TRBJ1-2; 12 nucleotides agree with TRBD1. Unmatched junction bases numbered 13, after V lost 4 bases and J lost 6 bases. The germline V gene encodes CDR1 SGHRS and CDR2 YFSETQ. CDR3 length: 17 residues.

The chain employs TRBV5-5 and TRBJ2-5; 7 bases fit TRBD1. In germline, CDR1 is SGHKS, CDR2 YYEKEE (reference sequence). The V segment lost 5 bases and the J segment 0 bases; nucleotides outside the gene matches: 7. The CDR3 spans 15 residues. The CDR3 region is CASRYSGQHQETQYF. The CDR3 DNA is TGTGCCAGCAGGTACTCGGGACAGCACCAAGAGACCCAGTACTTC.

The chain couples TRBV5-8 to TRBJ1-3; D uncertain. The length of the CDR3 is 10 residues. Germline CDR1 SGHTS, CDR2 YDEGEE. Trimming stripped 2 bases from V and 7 bases from J, with 1 base between. The CDR3 DNA reads as TGTGCCAGCAGCTTTAACACCATATATTTT. It translates to CASSFNTIYF.

This clone was counted between two and nine times. V is TRBV11-3 and J is TRBJ1-5, with D hard to call. The CDR3 totals 14 residues. Trimming stripped 3 bases from V and 2 bases from J, with 8 bases between. The germline V gene has CDR1 SGHNT and CDR2 YENEEA. This CDR3 reads CASSLPVGNQPQHF. The CDR3 nucleotides read TGTGCCAGCAGCTTGCCGGTTGGCAATCAGCCCCAGCATTTT.

V is TRBV5-4 and J is TRBJ2-5; D gene unclear. The V gene's germline CDR1 is SGHNT and CDR2 YYREEE (reference sequence). V was pared by 0 bases and J by 5 bases, with 14 bases between. This CDR3 has 15 residues. CDR3 loop: CASSLVKGLRETQYF. As DNA, the CDR3 is TGTGCCAGCAGCTTGGTAAAGGGCCTGAGGGAGACCCAGTACTTC.

This clone was detected a few times. V is TRBV13 and J is TRBJ2-1; TRBD2 matches at 13 bases. Trimming removed 4 bases from V and 5 bases from J; junction bases left unmatched: 20. Germline CDR1 and CDR2: PRHDT and FYEKMQ (reference sequence). The CDR3 loop spans 21 amino acids. CDR3 nucleotides: TGTGCCAGCAGCTCGACCCCGGACATCCTAGCGACTAGCGGGAGGAACAATGAGCAGTTCTTC. Protein sequence: CASSSTPDILATSGRNNEQFF.

The gene calls are TRBV28 and TRBJ1-4; 8 positions agree with TRBD1. V shed 5 bases and J 2 bases; nucleotides not matched to a gene: 1. This CDR3 has 14 residues. The V gene's germline CDR1 is MDHEN and CDR2 SYDVKM. CDR3 region: CASSRQGTNEKLFF. The CDR3 coding sequence is TGTGCCAGCAGTCGACAGGGGACTAATGAAAAACTGTTTTTT.

This rearrangement joins TRBV9 to TRBJ2-1; possible D gene TRBD2, 6 bases. V was pared by 0 bases and J by 9 bases, with 16 bases between. The CDR3 runs to 15 residues. Per germline, CDR1 SGDLS and CDR2 YYNGEE. The CDR3 region has the DNA TGTGCCAGCAGCGTAGGCGGGAATAGGCCTATTGAGCAGTTCTTC. Translated: CASSVGGNRPIEQFF.

J is TRBJ1-5 and V is TRBV15; TRBD1 might be the D (6 bases). The CDR3 is 16 amino acids. Trimming stripped 1 base from V and 1 base from J, with 11 bases between. Germline-derived CDR1 and CDR2 are LNHNV and YYDKDF (reference sequence). The CDR3 coding sequence is TGTGCCACCAGCAGAGGAACAGGGTTGAGCAATCAGCCCCAGCATTTT. It is translated as CATSRGTGLSNQPQHF. Filled out from reference TRBV15 and TRBJ1-5, the complete variable domain reads DAMVIQNPRYQVTQFGKPVTLSCSQTLNHNVMYWYQQKSSQAPKLLFHYYDKDFNNEADTPDNFQSRRPNTSFCFLDIRSPGLGDTAMYLCATSRGTGLSNQPQHFGDGTRLSIL.

This chain links TRBV27 with TRBJ2-1; no reliable D call. Germline values: CDR1 MNHEY, CDR2 SMNVEV (reference sequence). The CDR3 loop spans 14 amino acids. Trimming shortened V by 1 base and J by 2 bases, and 6 bases separated the two germline ends. The CDR3, as DNA: TGTGCCAGCAGTTTATTTGGGACCTACAATGAGCAGTTCTTC. It yields the protein CASSLFGTYNEQFF.

The chain is built from TRBV5-4 and TRBJ2-7; D could derive from TRBD1 or TRBD2 (7 bases each). Germline V gene data show CDR1 as SGHNT and CDR2 as YYREEE (reference sequence). This CDR3 contains 15 residues. Trimming took off 5 bases at V and 1 base at J, with 16 bases between the two ends. CDR3 DNA sequence: TGTGCCAGCAGTGGCAGGGGGGGGACTTCCTACGAGCAGTACTTC. Its translation is CASSGRGGTSYEQYF.

The chain employs TRBV2 and TRBJ1-4, with D unresolved. Germline CDR1 SNHLY, CDR2 FYNNEI. The CDR3 runs 13 residues. Trimming shortened V by 3 bases and J by 8 bases, and 10 bases separated the two germline ends. The CDR3, as DNA: TGTGCCAGCAGTGACAGGCTCGACGAAAAACTGTTTTTT. Protein sequence: CASSDRLDEKLFF.